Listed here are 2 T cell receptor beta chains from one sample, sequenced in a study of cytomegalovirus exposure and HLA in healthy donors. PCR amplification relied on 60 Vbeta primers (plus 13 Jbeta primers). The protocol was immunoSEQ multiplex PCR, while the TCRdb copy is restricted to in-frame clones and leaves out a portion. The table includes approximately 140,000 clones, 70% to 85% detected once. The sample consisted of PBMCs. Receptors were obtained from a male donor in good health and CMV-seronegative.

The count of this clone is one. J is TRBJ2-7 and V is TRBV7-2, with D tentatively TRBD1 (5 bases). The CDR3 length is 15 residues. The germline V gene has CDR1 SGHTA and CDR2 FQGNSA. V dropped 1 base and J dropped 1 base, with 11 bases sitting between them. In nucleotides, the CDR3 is TGTGCCAGCAGCTTAGAATGGGGCGAATCCTACGAGCAGTACTTC. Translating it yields CASSLEWGESYEQYF.

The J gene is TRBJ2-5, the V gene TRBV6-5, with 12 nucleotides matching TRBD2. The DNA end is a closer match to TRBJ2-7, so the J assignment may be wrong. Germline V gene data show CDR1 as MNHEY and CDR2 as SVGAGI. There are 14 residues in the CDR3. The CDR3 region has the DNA TGTGCCAGCAGGCAACTAGCGGGAGGCTACGAGCAGTACTTC. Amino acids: CASRQLAGGYEQYF.